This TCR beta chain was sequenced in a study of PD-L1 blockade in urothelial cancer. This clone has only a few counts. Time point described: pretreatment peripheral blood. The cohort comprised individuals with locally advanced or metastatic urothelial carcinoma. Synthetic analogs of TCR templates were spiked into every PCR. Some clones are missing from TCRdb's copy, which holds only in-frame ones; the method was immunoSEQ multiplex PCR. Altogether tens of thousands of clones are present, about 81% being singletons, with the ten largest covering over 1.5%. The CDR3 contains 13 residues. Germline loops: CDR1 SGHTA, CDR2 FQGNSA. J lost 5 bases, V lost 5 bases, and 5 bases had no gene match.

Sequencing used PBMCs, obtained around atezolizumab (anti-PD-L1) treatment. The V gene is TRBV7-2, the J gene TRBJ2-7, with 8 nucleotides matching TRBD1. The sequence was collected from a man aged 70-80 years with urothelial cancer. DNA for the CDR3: TGTGCCAGCAGCCTACCGACAGGGGACGAGCAGTACTTC. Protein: CASSLPTGDEQYF.